This record looks at one T cell receptor (beta chain) sequence and its context. As every portion of the isolated RNA was reverse transcribed, the sequencing read expressed TCRB transcripts. Method: immunoSEQ multiplex PCR; TCRdb's copy keeps in-frame clones and lacks some. The repertoire has about 620,000 clones, 15% to 19% of them found once; the top ten carry approximately 0.099%. The CDR3 extends over 16 amino acids. Germline CDR1 is SGHRS and CDR2 is YFSETQ. V gave up 0 bases and J gave up 5 bases; unmatched junction bases: 7. This sample stems from a study of beta chain features in type 1 diabetes.

The clonotype originates from a man between 18 and 29 years old in good health. The chain joins TRBV5-1 to TRBJ2-2; 7 nucleotides agree with TRBD1. Sample: naive CD4+ T cells from blood. The CDR3 nucleotides are TGCGCCAGCAGCTTGGGATGGACAGGTGAAACCGGGGAGCTGTTTTTT. It yields the protein CASSLGWTGETGELFF.